This TCR beta chain originates from a study of blood T cell repertoires in COVID-19. Across the whole study: Samples taken during acute and convalescent COVID-19 were collected in the United States, Italy and Spain.

This clone has just one count. The CDR3 is 16 residues long. The germline V gene encodes CDR1 LGHNA and CDR2 YNFKEQ. The V end lost 0 bases, the J end lost 8 bases, and 14 bases lay between the germline ends. Source study methods: Amplification of reference gene primers was used by the study to estimate nucleated cell counts. The data were produced by immunoSEQ multiplex PCR, yet TCRdb's version contains in-frame clones alone and is incomplete. The DNA gave D and trimming, while V, J and clone size come from that table. The repertoire holds 70,000 to 85,000 clones, with approximately 78% as singletons.

The receptor was derived from a man in his sixties with acute or convalescent COVID-19. V is TRBV4-2 and J is TRBJ1-6; D is perhaps TRBD1 (5 bases). The sequenced sample was peripheral blood. CDR3: CASSQDKDSPYSPLHF. The CDR3 DNA sequence: TGTGCCAGCAGCCAAGATAAAGACAGCCCCTATTCACCCCTCCACTTT.